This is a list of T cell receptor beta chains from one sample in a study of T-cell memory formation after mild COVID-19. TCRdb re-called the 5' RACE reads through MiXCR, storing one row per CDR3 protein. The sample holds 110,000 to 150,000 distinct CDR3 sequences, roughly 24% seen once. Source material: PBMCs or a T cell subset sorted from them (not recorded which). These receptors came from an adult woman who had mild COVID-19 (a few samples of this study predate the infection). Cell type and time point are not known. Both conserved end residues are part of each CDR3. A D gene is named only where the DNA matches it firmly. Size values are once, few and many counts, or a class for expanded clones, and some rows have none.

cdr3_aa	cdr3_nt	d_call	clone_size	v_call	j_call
CASSATSGELDTQYF	TGTGCCAGCAGTGCGACTAGCGGGGAGTTAGATACGCAGTATTTT	TRBD2	.	TRBV12-3/TRBV12-4	TRBJ2-3
CASSFSSRQNTGELFF	TGTGCCAGCAGTTTTTCTTCACGACAGAACACCGGGGAGCTGTTTTTT	.	.	TRBV28	TRBJ2-2
CSVPRLAEKNIQYF	TGCAGTGTTCCCAGACTAGCGGAAAAAAACATTCAGTACTTC	TRBD2	few	TRBV20-1	TRBJ2-4
CASSWGQSSDEQYF	TGCGCCAGCAGCTGGGGACAGTCCTCGGACGAGCAGTACTTC	TRBD1	.	TRBV5-1	TRBJ2-7
CASSVEPGGPTDTQYF	TGTGCCAGCAGCGTAGAACCGGGAGGGCCCACAGATACGCAGTATTTT	TRBD2	.	TRBV9	TRBJ2-3
CASSQVASGGLDTQYF	TGCGCCAGCAGCCAAGTGGCTAGCGGGGGTTTAGATACGCAGTATTTT	TRBD2	.	TRBV4-1	TRBJ2-3
CASSPTGTGQLYEQYF	TGTGCCAGCTCACCTACCGGGACAGGGCAACTCTACGAGCAGTACTTC	TRBD1	many	TRBV18	TRBJ2-7
CASSLGGGVEQYF	TGCGCCAGCAGCTTGGGCGGGGGAGTTGAGCAGTACTTC	TRBD2	few	TRBV5-1	TRBJ2-7
CASSSLETSTDTQYF	TGTGCCAGCAGCTCACTGGAGACGAGCACAGATACGCAGTATTTT	.	.	TRBV7-9	TRBJ2-3
CASSLGSHNEQFF	TGCGCCAGCAGCTTGGGGTCCCACAATGAGCAGTTCTTC	.	few	TRBV5-1	TRBJ2-1
CASSSRGGTYNEQFF	TGTGCCAGCAGCTCCCGTGGAGGGACCTACAATGAGCAGTTCTTC	.	few	TRBV13	TRBJ2-1
CSVVGTTNTEAFF	TGCAGCGTCGTAGGGACGACGAACACTGAAGCTTTCTTT	.	.	TRBV29-1	TRBJ1-1
CASSLEGGFTEQYF	TGCGCCAGCAGCTTGGAAGGAGGGTTTACCGAGCAGTACTTC	.	.	TRBV5-1	TRBJ2-7
CASSLNRGPSTGELFF	TGCGCCAGCAGCTTGAACAGGGGGCCTAGCACCGGGGAGCTGTTTTTT	TRBD1	.	TRBV5-1	TRBJ2-2
CASSPGARNIQYF	TGTGCCAGCAGCCCAGGGGCTAGGAACATTCAGTACTTC	.	few	TRBV7-9	TRBJ2-4
CSVSLGDTEAFF	TGCAGTGTTAGTCTAGGGGACACTGAAGCTTTCTTT	.	many	TRBV20-1	TRBJ1-1
CASSLTGVLDTEAFF	TGCGCCAGCAGCTTGACAGGGGTCCTTGACACTGAAGCTTTCTTT	TRBD1	.	TRBV5-1	TRBJ1-1
CASSPGQGEFLYGYTF	TGCGCCAGCAGCCCCGGACAGGGGGAATTCCTCTATGGCTACACCTTC	TRBD1	.	TRBV5-1	TRBJ1-2
CASSPQREDKNIQYF	TGTGCCAGCAGTCCACAGCGGGAGGACAAAAACATTCAGTACTTC	TRBD2	.	TRBV2	TRBJ2-4
CASSFGTGWEGEQFF	TGCGCCAGCAGCTTTGGGACAGGGTGGGAAGGCGAGCAGTTCTTC	TRBD1	.	TRBV5-1	TRBJ2-1
CASSPPSWETNYGYTF	TGTGCCAGCAGTCCACCCTCCTGGGAGACTAACTATGGCTACACCTTC	.	.	TRBV7-9	TRBJ1-2
CSAQGDGGEETQYF	TGCAGTGCTCAAGGAGATGGAGGGGAAGAGACCCAGTACTTC	.	.	TRBV20-1	TRBJ2-5
CASSPGHIYEQYF	TGTGCCAGCAGTCCCGGACACATCTACGAGCAGTACTTC	.	.	TRBV5-5	TRBJ2-7
CASGGLAGGWADTQYF	TGTGCCAGCGGAGGACTAGCGGGAGGTTGGGCAGATACGCAGTATTTT	TRBD2	.	TRBV28	TRBJ2-3
CASRDWDTGTGELFF	TGTGCCAGCAGGGACTGGGACACAGGCACCGGGGAGCTGTTTTTT	.	.	TRBV12-3/TRBV12-4	TRBJ2-2
CSARDFGTGGGEQYF	TGCAGTGCTAGAGATTTCGGGACAGGGGGCGGCGAGCAGTACTTC	TRBD1	.	TRBV20-1	TRBJ2-7
CASSLWGLNTEAFF	TGTGCCAGCAGTTTGTGGGGGTTGAACACTGAAGCTTTCTTT	.	.	TRBV6-2/TRBV6-3	TRBJ1-1
CASRYGLAGGDEQYF	TGTGCCAGCAGATACGGACTAGCGGGAGGGGACGAGCAGTACTTC	TRBD2	few	TRBV7-9	TRBJ2-7
CASSLEVETQYF	TGTGCCAGCAGCTTAGAGGTGGAGACCCAGTACTTC	.	few	TRBV13	TRBJ2-5
CASSLDPGLVAFF	TGCGCCAGCAGCTTGGATCCCGGGTTGGTCGCTTTCTTT	.	many	TRBV5-1	TRBJ1-1